The present T cell receptor (beta chain) was sequenced within a study of cytomegalovirus exposure and HLA in healthy donors. At the level of the study: Early released data comprised about 90 million unique TCRs from HLA-typed donors.

To note about this clone: The antigen is undetermined.

PCR used 60 Vbeta primers and 13 Jbeta primers. Method: immunoSEQ multiplex PCR; TCRdb's copy keeps in-frame clones and lacks some. The table records about 180,000 clones, roughly 80% of them present only once. Trimming cost V 2 bases and J 2 bases, with 9 bases left between them. The CDR3 is made up of 14 amino acids. Germline lookup yields CDR1 SGHVS and CDR2 FQNEAQ. Study-level results: 164 TCR beta chains were listed as cytomegalovirus-associated. Most TCR sequences were seen very rarely across donors, but some public TCRs occurred in many. An analysis done earlier found most TCR beta V segments productive about 87% or about 30% of the time.

The specimen was PBMCs. This clonotype originated in a girl between 10 and 17 years old in good health and CMV-seropositive. This chain links TRBV7-8 with TRBJ1-1, with D hard to call. The CDR3 reads CASSLSEANTEAFF. In DNA, the CDR3 is TGTGCCAGCAGCTTAAGCGAGGCAAACACTGAAGCTTTCTTT.